This T cell receptor (beta chain) was sequenced for a study of early T cells in non-severe SARS-CoV-2 infection. Study as a whole: Sequenced material consisted of bulk RNA (from unsorted whole blood), and chains were unpaired.

Study-wide results and limits: Matches to VDJdb favored anti-spike CD8 responses and missed private and CD4 specificities.

This clonotype has a count of ten or more. Its specificity is unknown. The CDR3 is 12 residues long. Germline CDR1 is DFQATT and CDR2 is SNEGSKA (reference sequence). The V end was cut by 3 bases, the J end by 0 bases, with 5 bases between. As part of library construction, unique molecular identifiers were attached to individual cDNA molecules. TCRdb re-called the 5' RACE reads through MiXCR, storing one row per CDR3 protein. The table records more than 25,000 distinct CDR3 sequences, around 5.9% of them present only once. The sample consisted of whole blood. This chain uses TRBV20-1 with TRBJ2-5; D gene unclear. The TCR sequence derives from an adult who was a healthcare worker with PCR-confirmed SARS-CoV-2 infection or an uninfected control (not recorded which). The CDR3 DNA reads as TGCAGTGCTAGGGCGAACCAAGAGACCCAGTACTTC. It specifies CSARANQETQYF.